The 25 T cell receptor beta chains listed next were all sequenced from one sample in a study of blood T cell repertoires in COVID-19. The repertoire was sequenced with immunoSEQ multiplex PCR; TCRdb's copy has only in-frame clones and lacks some. Of about 33,000 clones listed, approximately 86% are singletons. The source material was peripheral blood. The source is a human donor in a cohort sampled during active COVID-19.

The V and J genes are TRBV5-4 and TRBJ2-1; the D gene is possibly TRBD2 (5 bases). This CDR3 contains 15 residues. Deletions cut 4 bases from V and 4 bases from J, with 15 bases between. Germline CDR1 is SGHNT and CDR2 is YYREEE (reference sequence). CDR3 protein: CASSPRNGGYNEQFF. CDR3 coding DNA: TGTGCCAGCAGCCCCCGGAACGGCGGGTACAATGAGCAGTTCTTC.

This chain joins TRBV4-1 and TRBJ2-7, with no clear D. CDR1 MGHRA and CDR2 YSYEKL come from the germline V gene. The CDR3 runs 14 residues. Trimming left V 3 bases short and J 2 bases short, with 11 bases between. CDR3 bases: TGCGCCAGCAGCCAGGGCCAGAACCCCTACGAGCAGTACTTC. It is translated as CASSQGQNPYEQYF.

The chain combines TRBV7-9 with TRBJ1-6; no reliable D call. The CDR3 consists of 16 residues. CDR1 and CDR2 from the germline V gene are SEHNR and FQNEAQ (reference sequence). With 3 bases removed from V and 6 bases from J, the gap between germline ends came to 15 bases. CDR3 loop: CASSLAPPSGNSPLHF. The CDR3 nucleotides are TGTGCCAGCAGCTTGGCACCGCCGTCTGGTAATTCACCCCTCCACTTT.

V usage is TRBV19 and J usage is TRBJ2-1, with TRBD1 matching over 7 bases. After removal of 5 bases from V and 7 bases from J, the junction contained 8 bases not matched to a gene. Germline-derived CDR1 and CDR2 are LNHDA and SQIVND (reference sequence). The CDR3 consists of 14 residues. The CDR3 spells CASSPTPGGNEQFF. CDR3 sequence (DNA): TGTGCCAGTAGTCCCACCCCAGGGGGAAATGAGCAGTTCTTC. Together with reference TRBV19 and TRBJ2-1, the CDR3 gives the full variable domain: DGGITQSPKYLFRKEGQNVTLSCEQNLNHDAMYWYRQDPGQGLRLIYYSQIVNDFQKGDIAEGYSVSREKKESFPLTVTSAQKNPTAFYLCASSPTPGGNEQFFGPGTRLTVL.

The chain links TRBV5-1 to TRBJ1-5; TRBD1 is a possible D gene (5 bases). V was shortened by 0 bases and J by 5 bases, with 9 bases between the two germline ends. From germline, CDR1 is SGHRS and CDR2 YFSETQ. CDR3 length equals 14 residues. The CDR3 sequence: CASSLDGQDQPQHF. CDR3 coding DNA: TGCGCCAGCAGCTTGGATGGACAAGATCAGCCCCAGCATTTT. Full variable domain (missing parts from reference TRBV5-1 and TRBJ1-5): KAGVTQTPRYLIKTRGQQVTLSCSPISGHRSVSWYQQTPGQGLQFLFEYFSETQRNKGNFPGRFSGRQFSNSRSEMNVSTLELGDSALYLCASSLDGQDQPQHFGDGTRLSIL.

This chain links TRBV19 with TRBJ2-3, with 10 bases aligning to TRBD2. Germline trimming cut 4 bases from V and 4 bases from J; bases unmatched to any gene: 5. The germline gives CDR1 LNHDA, CDR2 SQIVND (reference sequence). CDR3 length: 15 residues. CDR3 in DNA: TGTGCCAGTAGTAACAGCGGGAGGGGGGCAGATACGCAGTATTTT. This translates into CASSNSGRGADTQYF.

The CDR3 DNA reads as TGTGCCAGCAGCGCCCGGGACAGGGGTTACAATGAGCAGTTCTTC. Amino acid sequence: CASSARDRGYNEQFF. This chain uses TRBV9 with TRBJ2-1; the match to TRBD1 covers 10 bases. The ends lost 3 bases at V and 4 bases at J; junction bases unmatched: 4. The CDR3 is 15 amino acids. Germline values: CDR1 SGDLS, CDR2 YYNGEE.

This clone came up once. The chain employs TRBV3-1 (or the pseudogene TRBV3-2) and TRBJ2-5; TRBD2 is a possible D gene (5 bases). The CDR3 spans 15 residues. V lost 0 bases and J 4 bases, leaving 12 bases between the germline ends. Per the germline V gene, CDR1 is LGHDT and CDR2 is YNNKEL (reference sequence). DNA of the CDR3: TGTGCCAGCAGCCAAGACGCTAGCCCAAGAGAGACCCAGTACTTC. Translation gives CASSQDASPRETQYF.

This sequence joins TRBV19 and TRBJ2-3, with a possible D match to TRBD2 (5 bases). The CDR3 is made up of 13 amino acids. Trimming took 0 bases from V and 9 from J, leaving 10 bases between them. Germline values: CDR1 LNHDA, CDR2 SQIVND (reference sequence). The CDR3 protein is CASSIEGRRTQYF. The CDR3, as DNA: TGTGCCAGTAGTATAGAAGGACGGAGGACGCAGTATTTT.

This clone appeared a few times. The gene calls are TRBV18 and TRBJ2-7, with D possibly matching TRBD2 (6 bases). CDR3 length: 13 residues. V was pared by 6 bases and J by 7 bases, with 16 bases between. Per the germline V gene, CDR1 is KGHSH and CDR2 is LQKENI. In DNA form, the CDR3 reads TGTGCCAGCTCCACCTACACGGGGGAGGAGCAGTACTTC. This gives the protein CASSTYTGEEQYF.

This chain joins TRBV7-9 and TRBJ1-1, with D tentatively TRBD1 (5 bases). The CDR3 is 12 residues long. Trimming cost V 8 bases and J 1 base, with 8 bases left between them. CDR1 SEHNR and CDR2 FQNEAQ come from the germline V gene (reference sequence). As DNA, the CDR3 is TGTGCCAGCTCCCAGGGGAACACTGAAGCTTTCTTT. Encoded protein: CASSQGNTEAFF.

The chain combines TRBV25-1 with TRBJ1-1; perhaps TRBD1 as D (5 bases). V was pared by 1 base and J by 3 bases, with 12 bases between. The CDR3 contains 15 residues. Germline V CDR1 and CDR2: MGHDK, SYGVNS. The CDR3 protein is CASSEWQGSHTEAFF. As DNA, the CDR3 is TGTGCCAGCAGTGAATGGCAGGGTTCGCACACTGAAGCTTTCTTT. Drawing the rest from reference TRBV25-1 and TRBJ1-1, the complete variable domain is EADIYQTPRYLVIGTGKKITLECSQTMGHDKMYWYQQDPGMELHLIHYSYGVNSTEKGDLSSESTVSRIRTEHFPLTLESARPSHTSQYLCASSEWQGSHTEAFFGQGTRLTVV.

The sample holds one count of this clone. The rearrangement links TRBV10-1 to TRBJ2-5, with 7 bases matching TRBD2. The CDR3 runs to 16 residues. Germline trimming cut 0 bases from V and 2 bases from J; bases unmatched to any gene: 6. Germline CDR1 is WNHNN and CDR2 is SYGVQD (reference sequence). DNA of the CDR3: TGCGCCAGCAGTGAGTCGGGAGGGCTTCTGCAAGAGACCCAGTACTTC. The encoded protein is CASSESGGLLQETQYF.

V gene TRBV10-3 combines with J gene TRBJ2-3; TRBD1 is a possible D gene (6 bases). V lost 2 bases, J lost 2 bases, and 8 bases lay in between. Per the germline V gene, CDR1 is ENHRY and CDR2 is SYGVKD. The CDR3 is 14 residues long. The CDR3 DNA reads as TGTGCCATCAGTGAGCAGGGGAACACAGATACGCAGTATTTT. Encoded protein: CAISEQGNTDTQYF.

The chain combines TRBV24-1 with TRBJ2-3, with D possibly matching TRBD1 (6 bases). This CDR3 spans 16 amino acids. Trimming took off 5 bases at V and 2 bases at J, with 16 bases between the two ends. The germline V gene encodes CDR1 KGHDR and CDR2 SFDVKD. The CDR3 coding sequence is TGTGCCACCAGTGCAGGGAAGACAGGTCTCACAGATACGCAGTATTTT. It yields the protein CATSAGKTGLTDTQYF.

V and J are TRBV11-1 and TRBJ2-7, with 10 bases that match TRBD2. Germline loops: CDR1 SGHAT, CDR2 FQDESV (reference sequence). Trimming at V came to 4 bases and at J to 0 bases, leaving 3 bases not matched to a gene. The CDR3 sequence is 15 residues long. The CDR3 region has the DNA TGTGCCAGCAGCTCACCTAGCGGGAGCTCCTACGAGCAGTACTTC. This sequence encodes CASSSPSGSSYEQYF.

The genes are TRBV25-1 and TRBJ1-1; 8 bases map to TRBD1. CDR1 and CDR2 from the germline V gene are MGHDK and SYGVNS. CDR3 length: 13 residues. Unmatched junction bases numbered 1, after V lost 2 bases and J lost 5 bases. This CDR3 is CASSETGGTEAFF. The CDR3 bases are TGTGCCAGCAGTGAAACAGGGGGAACTGAAGCTTTCTTT.

This CDR3 is CASSLGSGGSSYNSPLHF. CDR3 nucleotides: TGTGCCAGCAGTTTGGGTTCCGGAGGGAGCTCCTATAATTCACCCCTCCACTTT. The chain links TRBV28 to TRBJ1-6; D gene uncertain. The V gene lost 3 bases and the J gene lost 0 bases, with 15 bases spanning the gap. This CDR3 contains 18 residues. Germline V gene lookup returns CDR1 MDHEN and CDR2 SYDVKM.

The chain carries TRBV10-3 and TRBJ2-1; 12 nucleotides align to TRBD2. With V trimmed by 8 bases and J by 9 bases, 8 bases remained unmatched. The CDR3 consists of 14 residues. Germline CDR1 reads ENHRY; CDR2 reads SYGVKD. The chain's CDR3 is CAIGLAGFYIEQFF. DNA of the CDR3: TGTGCCATCGGACTAGCGGGATTTTATATTGAGCAGTTCTTC.

The gene calls are TRBV18 and TRBJ1-1; 7 bases map to TRBD1. Germline trimming cut 2 bases from V and 4 bases from J; bases unmatched to any gene: 16. The CDR3 length is 18 residues. Germline assignment: CDR1 KGHSH and CDR2 LQKENI. The CDR3 bases are TGTGCCAGCTCACCAAGGTTAGGGGGCTCGGCAGGTGGCACTGAAGCTTTCTTT. This translates into CASSPRLGGSAGGTEAFF.

The rearrangement uses TRBV5-1 and TRBJ1-1, with 9 bases fitting TRBD1. The CDR3 runs 15 residues. CDR1 is SGHRS and CDR2 is YFSETQ in the germline V gene. Losses at the gene ends were 6 bases for V and 3 bases for J; bases not matched to a gene: 9. CDR3 sequence: CASTPRTGDDTEAFF. CDR3 DNA sequence: TGCGCCAGCACCCCCCGGACAGGGGACGACACTGAAGCTTTCTTT.

The chain recombines TRBV4-1 with TRBJ1-4; D perhaps matches TRBD1 (5 bases). The CDR3 sequence is 21 residues long. Per the germline V gene, CDR1 is MGHRA and CDR2 is YSYEKL. V was cut by 1 base and J by 1 base, with 25 bases left in between. Here the CDR3 DNA reads TGCGCCAGCAGCCAAGTCATTTTCGGGGGTTCGTATCTTAGAACTAATGAAAAACTGTTTTTT. This codes for CASSQVIFGGSYLRTNEKLFF.

The chain employs TRBV19 and TRBJ2-3, with TRBD2 matching over 7 bases. The ends lost 11 bases at V and 0 bases at J; junction bases unmatched: 8. The V gene's germline CDR1 is LNHDA and CDR2 SQIVND (reference sequence). CDR3 length equals 14 residues. The CDR3 sequence: CASSGSGSTDTQYF. CDR3 sequence (DNA): TGTGCCTCAAGCGGTAGCGGGAGCACAGATACGCAGTATTTT.

V gene TRBV7-9 combines with J gene TRBJ1-4; weak D call: TRBD1 (6 bases). This CDR3 spans 15 amino acids. V lost 6 bases and J 8 bases, leaving 19 bases between the germline ends. The germline gives CDR1 SEHNR, CDR2 FQNEAQ (reference sequence). The CDR3 loop is CASRQEQGPGEKLFF. CDR3 sequence (DNA): TGTGCCAGCAGGCAAGAACAGGGCCCGGGAGAAAAACTGTTTTTT.

The chain has TRBV27 and TRBJ2-7; 8 bases map to TRBD1. Looked up from germline, CDR1 is MNHEY and CDR2 is SMNVEV (reference sequence). This CDR3 has 13 residues. The J segment lost 4 bases and the V segment lost 3 bases, leaving 2 bases of the junction unmatched. The CDR3 DNA reads as TGTGCCAGCAGTTTTGGACAGGGATACGAGCAGTACTTC. This sequence encodes CASSFGQGYEQYF.